This T cell receptor (beta chain) is from a study of cytomegalovirus exposure and HLA in healthy donors. Findings and caveats of the study: When analyzed later, a missense DCLRE1C variant was found to be linked to TCR beta V- and J-gene trimming.

To note about this clone: Its antigen is unknown.

In germline, CDR1 is MNHEY, CDR2 SVGAGI. There are 11 residues in the CDR3. The germline V and J ends were trimmed by 1 base and 9 bases, with 4 bases remaining between them. With 60 Vbeta and 13 Jbeta primers, the PCR was carried out. Repertoires were generated with immunoSEQ multiplex PCR, while TCRdb's copy carries only in-frame clones and drops some. The sample yields some 180,000 clones, 80% seen once. Sequences were obtained from PBMCs. The source of this sequence is a girl under 18 in good health and CMV-seropositive. The chain joins TRBV6-5 to TRBJ2-1; no clear D. This chain's CDR3 is CASSYLAEQFF. The CDR3 DNA follows: TGTGCCAGCAGTTACTTAGCTGAGCAGTTCTTC.